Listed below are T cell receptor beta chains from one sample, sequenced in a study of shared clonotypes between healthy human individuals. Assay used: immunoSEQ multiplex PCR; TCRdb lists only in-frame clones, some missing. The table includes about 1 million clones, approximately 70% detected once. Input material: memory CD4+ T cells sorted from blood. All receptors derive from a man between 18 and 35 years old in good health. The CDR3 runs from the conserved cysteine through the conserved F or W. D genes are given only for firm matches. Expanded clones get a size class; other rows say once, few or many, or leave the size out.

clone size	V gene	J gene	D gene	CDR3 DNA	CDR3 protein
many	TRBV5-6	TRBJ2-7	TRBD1	TGTGCCAGCAGCTTGACTCGGAGGACAGGGAAAAACGAGCAGTACTTC	CASSLTRRTGKNEQYF
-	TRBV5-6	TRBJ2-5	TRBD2	TGTGCCAGCAGCTTGGAGAGCGGGAGGAGAGAAGAGACCCAGTACTTC	CASSLESGRREETQYF
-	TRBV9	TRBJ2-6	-	TGTGCCAGCAGCGTAGCTGGGGGCTCTGGGGCCAACGTCCTGACTTTC	CASSVAGGSGANVLTF
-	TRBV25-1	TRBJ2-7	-	TGTGCCAGCAGTGAGAGTAGCGGCGGGGTTTACGAGCAGTACTTC	CASSESSGGVYEQYF
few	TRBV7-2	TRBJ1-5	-	TGTGCCAGCAGCGCAGAAGGTTCAAGGGGTCAGCCCCAGCATTTT	CASSAEGSRGQPQHF
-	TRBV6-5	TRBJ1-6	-	TGTGCCAGCAGCCCGGGGTACAACTCACCCCTCCACTTT	CASSPGYNSPLHF
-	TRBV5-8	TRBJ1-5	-	TGTGCCAGCAGCTTGTTCGGGATGGGCAATCAGCCCCAGCATTTT	CASSLFGMGNQPQHF
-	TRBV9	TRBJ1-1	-	TGTGCCAGCAGCACTTCGACGGGAGGCACTGAAGCTTTCTTT	CASSTSTGGTEAFF
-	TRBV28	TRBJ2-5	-	TGTGCCAGCAGTCCCCGGGGGGCCGTTGAAGAGACCCAGTACTTC	CASSPRGAVEETQYF
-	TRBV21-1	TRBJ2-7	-	TGTGCCAGCAGCAAGGAACAGTATCCCCCCGAGCAGTACTTC	CASSKEQYPPEQYF
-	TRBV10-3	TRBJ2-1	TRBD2	TGTGCCACGTGGACTAGCGGGGGTAATGAGCAGTTCTTC	CATWTSGGNEQFF
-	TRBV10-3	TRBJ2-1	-	TGTGCCATCACGGCTGACAGGGAGCAGTTCTTC	CAITADREQFF
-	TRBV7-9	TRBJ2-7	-	TGTGCCAGCAGCCCAGGGAAAAGCTCCTACGAGCAGTACTTC	CASSPGKSSYEQYF
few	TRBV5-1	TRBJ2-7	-	TGCGCCAGCAGCTTGGCCGGAACCAACCCAGCCTACGAGCAGTACTTC	CASSLAGTNPAYEQYF
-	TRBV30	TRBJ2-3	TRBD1	TGTGCCTGGAGTACCGGGACAGGGGGGATCACAGATACGCAGTATTTT	CAWSTGTGGITDTQYF
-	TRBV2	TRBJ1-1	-	TGTGCCTGTAAGACAGCCGACACTGAAGCTTTCTTT	CACKTADTEAFF
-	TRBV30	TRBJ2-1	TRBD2	TGTGCCTGGAGGACTAGCGGGGGGGCAGGGCAGTTCTTC	CAWRTSGGAGQFF
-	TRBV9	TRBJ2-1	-	TGTGCCAGCAGCCCACGCGGGGCTTCCTACAATGAGCAGTTCTTC	CASSPRGASYNEQFF
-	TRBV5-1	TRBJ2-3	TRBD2	TGCGCCAGCAGCTTGGGATTAACGGGAGGGGGCACAGATACGCAGTATTTT	CASSLGLTGGGTDTQYF
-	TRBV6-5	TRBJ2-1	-	TGTGCCAGCAGAAGGAGCGGGTCCTACAATGAGCAGTTCTTC	CASRRSGSYNEQFF
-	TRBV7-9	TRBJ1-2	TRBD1	TGTGCCAGCAGCTTAGATCCCCGTCCAGGGGGTTCCATAAGGCATGGCTACACCTTC	CASSLDPRPGGSIRHGYTF
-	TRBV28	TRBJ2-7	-	TGTGCCAGCAGAGACAGTTACGAGCAGTACTTC	CASRDSYEQYF
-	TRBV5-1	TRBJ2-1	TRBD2	TGCGCCAGCAGCTTCGAGGGACTAGCGGCCTACAATGAGCAGTTCTTC	CASSFEGLAAYNEQFF
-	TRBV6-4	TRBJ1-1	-	TGTGCCAGCAGTGTGGACACTGAAGCTTTCTTT	CASSVDTEAFF
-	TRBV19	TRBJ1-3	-	TGTGCCAGTGGTCCACGGGGCAGCGGAAACACCATATATTTT	CASGPRGSGNTIYF
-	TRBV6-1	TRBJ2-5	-	TGTGCCAGCAGGGTTAGGAATCGAGAGACCCAGTACTTC	CASRVRNRETQYF
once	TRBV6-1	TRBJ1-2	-	TGTGCCAGCAGCACAGGGTTCTATGGCTACACCTTC	CASSTGFYGYTF
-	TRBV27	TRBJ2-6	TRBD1	TGTGCCAGCAGTTTCAAGACAGGGGACTCTGGGGCCAACGTCCTGACTTTC	CASSFKTGDSGANVLTF
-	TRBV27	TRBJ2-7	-	TGTGCCAGCAGACTCCCAGTCGAGCAGTACTTC	CASRLPVEQYF